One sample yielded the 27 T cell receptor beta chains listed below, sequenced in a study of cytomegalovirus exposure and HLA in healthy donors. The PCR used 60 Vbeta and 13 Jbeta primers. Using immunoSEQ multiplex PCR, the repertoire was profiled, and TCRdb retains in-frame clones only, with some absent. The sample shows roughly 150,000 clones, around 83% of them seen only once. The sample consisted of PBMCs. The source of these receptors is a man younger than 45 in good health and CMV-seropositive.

In DNA form, the CDR3 reads TGTGCCAGCAGCTTGACAGTAGCGGCCACTGAAGCTTTCTTT. It translates to CASSLTVAATEAFF. The chain recombines TRBV7-8 with TRBJ1-1; TRBD1 is a possible D gene (5 bases). CDR1 and CDR2 from the germline V gene are SGHVS and FQNEAQ. CDR3 length: 14 amino acids. V shed 3 bases and J shed 4 bases, with 12 bases lying between them.

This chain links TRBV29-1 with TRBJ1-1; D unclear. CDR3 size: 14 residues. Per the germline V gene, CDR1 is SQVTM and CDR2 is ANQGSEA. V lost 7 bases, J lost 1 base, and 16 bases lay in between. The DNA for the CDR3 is TGCAGCGGGAAACCGGGATATTCGAACACTGAAGCTTTCTTT. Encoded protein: CSGKPGYSNTEAFF.

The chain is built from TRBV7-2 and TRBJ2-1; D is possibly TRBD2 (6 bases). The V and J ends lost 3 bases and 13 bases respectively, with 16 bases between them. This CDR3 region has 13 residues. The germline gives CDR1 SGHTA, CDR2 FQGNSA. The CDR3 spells CASSFARDSPQFF. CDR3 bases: TGTGCCAGCAGCTTCGCCCGGGACTCCCCCCAGTTCTTC.

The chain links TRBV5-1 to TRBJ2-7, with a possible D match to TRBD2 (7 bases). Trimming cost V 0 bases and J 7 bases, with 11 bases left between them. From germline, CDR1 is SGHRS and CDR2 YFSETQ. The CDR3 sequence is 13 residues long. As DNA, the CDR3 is TGCGCCAGCAGCTTGGCGGGGGGCAGGGAGCAGTACTTC. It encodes CASSLAGGREQYF.

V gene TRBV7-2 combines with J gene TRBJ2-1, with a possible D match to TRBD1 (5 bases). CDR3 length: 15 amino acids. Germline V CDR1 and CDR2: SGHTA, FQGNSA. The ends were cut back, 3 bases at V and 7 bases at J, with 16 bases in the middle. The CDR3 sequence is CASSFWQGGSNEQFF. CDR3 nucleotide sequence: TGTGCCAGCAGCTTTTGGCAGGGTGGGTCGAATGAGCAGTTCTTC. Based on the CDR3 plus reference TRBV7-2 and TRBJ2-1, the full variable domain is GAGVSQSPSNKVTEKGKDVELRCDPISGHTALYWYRQSLGQGLEFLIYFQGNSAPDKSGLPSDRFSAERTGGSVSTLTIQRTQQEDSAVYLCASSFWQGGSNEQFFGPGTRLTVL.

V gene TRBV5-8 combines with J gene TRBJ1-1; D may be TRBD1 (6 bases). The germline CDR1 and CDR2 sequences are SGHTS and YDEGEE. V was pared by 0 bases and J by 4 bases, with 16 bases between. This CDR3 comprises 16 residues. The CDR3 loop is CASSLVFWGPSTEAFF. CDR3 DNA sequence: TGTGCCAGCAGCTTGGTCTTTTGGGGGCCTAGCACTGAAGCTTTCTTT. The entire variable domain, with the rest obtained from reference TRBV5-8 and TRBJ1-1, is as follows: EAGVTQSPTHLIKTRGQQATLRCSPISGHTSVYWYQQALGLGLQFLLWYDEGEERNRGNFPPRFSGRQFPNYSSELNVNALELEDSALYLCASSLVFWGPSTEAFFGQGTRLTVV.

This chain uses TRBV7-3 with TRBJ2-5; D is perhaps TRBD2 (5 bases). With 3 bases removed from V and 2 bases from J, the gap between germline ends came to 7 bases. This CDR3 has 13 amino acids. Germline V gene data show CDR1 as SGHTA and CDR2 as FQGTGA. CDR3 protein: CASSFGIQETQYF. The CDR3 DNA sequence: TGTGCCAGCAGCTTCGGGATTCAAGAGACCCAGTACTTC.

CDR3 in amino acids: CASSSGLAFIGYEQYF. Written as DNA, the CDR3 is TGTGCCAGCAGCTCTGGACTAGCCTTTATAGGGTACGAGCAGTACTTC. The chain links TRBV7-9 to TRBJ2-7; 8 bases are shared with TRBD2. The germline CDR1 and CDR2 sequences are SEHNR and FQNEAQ (reference sequence). Germline trimming cut 4 bases from V and 4 bases from J; bases unmatched to any gene: 12. The CDR3 is 16 amino acids.

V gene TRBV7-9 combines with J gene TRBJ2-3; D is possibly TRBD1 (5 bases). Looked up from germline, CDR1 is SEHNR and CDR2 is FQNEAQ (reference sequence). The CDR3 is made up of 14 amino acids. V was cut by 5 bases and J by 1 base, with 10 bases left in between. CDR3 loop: CASSLGAGTDTQYF. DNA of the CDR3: TGTGCCAGCAGCCTTGGGGCGGGCACAGATACGCAGTATTTT.

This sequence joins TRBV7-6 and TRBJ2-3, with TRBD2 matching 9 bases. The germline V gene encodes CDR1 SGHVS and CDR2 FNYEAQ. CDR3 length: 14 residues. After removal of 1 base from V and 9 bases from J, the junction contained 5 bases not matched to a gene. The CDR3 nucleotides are TGTGCCAGCAGCTTAGTCACAGCGGGAGGAACGCAGTATTTT. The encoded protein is CASSLVTAGGTQYF.

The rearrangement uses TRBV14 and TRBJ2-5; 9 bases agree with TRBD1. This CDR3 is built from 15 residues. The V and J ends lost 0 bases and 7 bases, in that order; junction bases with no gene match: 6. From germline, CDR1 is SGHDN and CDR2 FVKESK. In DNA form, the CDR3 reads TGTGCCAGCAGCCAAGATCGGGGACAGGGCAGGACCCAGTACTTC. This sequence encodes CASSQDRGQGRTQYF.

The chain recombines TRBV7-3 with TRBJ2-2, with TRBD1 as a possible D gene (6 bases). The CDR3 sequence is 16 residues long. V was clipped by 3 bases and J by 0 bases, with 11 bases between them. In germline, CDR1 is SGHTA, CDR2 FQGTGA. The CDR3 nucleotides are TGTGCCAGCAGCTTGACAGGTGGCTCGAACACCGGGGAGCTGTTTTTT. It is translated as CASSLTGGSNTGELFF.

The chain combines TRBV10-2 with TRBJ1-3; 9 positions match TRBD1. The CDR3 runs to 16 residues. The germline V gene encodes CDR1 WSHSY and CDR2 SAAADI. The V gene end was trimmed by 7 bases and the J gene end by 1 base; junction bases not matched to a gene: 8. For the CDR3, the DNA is TGCGCCAGCACGGAGACAGGGGGTCGGTCTGGAAACACCATATATTTT. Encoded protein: CASTETGGRSGNTIYF.

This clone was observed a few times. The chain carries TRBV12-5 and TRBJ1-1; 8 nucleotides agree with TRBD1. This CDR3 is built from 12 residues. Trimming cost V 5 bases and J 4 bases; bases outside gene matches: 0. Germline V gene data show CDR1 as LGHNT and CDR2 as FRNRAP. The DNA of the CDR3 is TGTGCTAGTGGTACAGGGGGCACTGAAGCTTTCTTT. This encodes CASGTGGTEAFF.

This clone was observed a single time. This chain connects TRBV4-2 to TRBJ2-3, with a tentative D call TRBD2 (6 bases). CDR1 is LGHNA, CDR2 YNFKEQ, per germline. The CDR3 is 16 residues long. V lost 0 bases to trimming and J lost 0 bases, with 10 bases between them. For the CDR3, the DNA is TGTGCCAGCAGCCAAGACCCTAGCGCGAGCACAGATACGCAGTATTTT. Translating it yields CASSQDPSASTDTQYF.

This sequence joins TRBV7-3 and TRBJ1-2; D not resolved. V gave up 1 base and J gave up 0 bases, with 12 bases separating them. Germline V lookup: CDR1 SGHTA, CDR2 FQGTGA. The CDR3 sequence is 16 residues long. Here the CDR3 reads CASSLNAGGPNYGYTF. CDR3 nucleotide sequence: TGTGCCAGCAGCTTAAACGCCGGCGGTCCTAACTATGGCTACACCTTC.

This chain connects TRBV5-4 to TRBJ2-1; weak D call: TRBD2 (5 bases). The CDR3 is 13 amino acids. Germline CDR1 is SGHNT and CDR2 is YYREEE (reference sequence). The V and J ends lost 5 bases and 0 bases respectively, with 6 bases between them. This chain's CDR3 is CASRRDSYNEQFF. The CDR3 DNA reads TGTGCCAGCAGGAGGGACTCCTACAATGAGCAGTTCTTC.

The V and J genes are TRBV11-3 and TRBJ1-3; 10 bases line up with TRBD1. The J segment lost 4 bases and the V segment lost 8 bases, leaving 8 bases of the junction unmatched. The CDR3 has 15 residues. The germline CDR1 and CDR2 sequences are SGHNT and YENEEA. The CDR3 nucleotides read TGTGCCAGCGGTAGACAGGGGGCTCCCGGAAACACCATATATTTT. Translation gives CASGRQGAPGNTIYF. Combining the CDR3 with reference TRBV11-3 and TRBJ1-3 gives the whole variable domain EAGVVQSPRYKIIEKKQPVAFWCNPISGHNTLYWYLQNLGQGPELLIRYENEEAVDDSQLPKDRFSAERLKGVDSTLKIQPAELGDSAVYLCASGRQGAPGNTIYFGEGSWLTVV.

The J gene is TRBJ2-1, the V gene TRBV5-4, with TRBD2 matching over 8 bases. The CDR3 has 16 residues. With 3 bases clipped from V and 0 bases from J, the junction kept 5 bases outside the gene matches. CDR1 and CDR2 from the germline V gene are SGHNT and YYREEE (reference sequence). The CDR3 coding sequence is TGTGCCAGCAGCTCTACACTAGCGGACTCCTACAATGAGCAGTTCTTC. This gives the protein CASSSTLADSYNEQFF.

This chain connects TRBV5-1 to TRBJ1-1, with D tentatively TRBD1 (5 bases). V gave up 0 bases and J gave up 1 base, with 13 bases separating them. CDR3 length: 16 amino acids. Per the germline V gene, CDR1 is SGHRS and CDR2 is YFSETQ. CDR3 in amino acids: CASSLGDSFRNTEAFF. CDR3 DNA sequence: TGCGCCAGCAGCTTGGGGGACTCCTTCCGGAACACTGAAGCTTTCTTT. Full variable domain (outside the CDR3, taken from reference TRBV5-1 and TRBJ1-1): KAGVTQTPRYLIKTRGQQVTLSCSPISGHRSVSWYQQTPGQGLQFLFEYFSETQRNKGNFPGRFSGRQFSNSRSEMNVSTLELGDSALYLCASSLGDSFRNTEAFFGQGTRLTVV.

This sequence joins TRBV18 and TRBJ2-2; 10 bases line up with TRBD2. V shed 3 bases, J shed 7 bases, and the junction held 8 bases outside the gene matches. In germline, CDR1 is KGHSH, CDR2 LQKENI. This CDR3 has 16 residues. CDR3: CASSPSAGGPYGELFF. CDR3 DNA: TGTGCCAGCTCACCTTCAGCGGGAGGGCCGTACGGGGAGCTGTTTTTT.

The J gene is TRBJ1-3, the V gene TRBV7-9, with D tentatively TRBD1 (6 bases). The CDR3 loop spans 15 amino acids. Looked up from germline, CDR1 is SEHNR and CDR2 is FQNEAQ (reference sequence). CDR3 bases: TGTGTCATAGGGGACCAGGACAGTTCTGGAAACACCATATATTTT. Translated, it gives CVIGDQDSSGNTIYF.

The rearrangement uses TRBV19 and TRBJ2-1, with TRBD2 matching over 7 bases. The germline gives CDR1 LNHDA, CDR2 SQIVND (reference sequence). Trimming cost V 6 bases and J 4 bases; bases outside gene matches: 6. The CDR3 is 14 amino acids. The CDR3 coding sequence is TGTGCCAGTAGGGGCTGGGAGGGATACAATGAGCAGTTCTTC. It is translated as CASRGWEGYNEQFF.

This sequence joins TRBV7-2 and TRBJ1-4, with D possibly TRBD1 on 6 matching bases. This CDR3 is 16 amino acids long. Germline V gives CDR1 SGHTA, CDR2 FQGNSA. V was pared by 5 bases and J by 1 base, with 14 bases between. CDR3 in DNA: TGTGCCAGCAGCGTGACACCGGGACAAACTAATGAAAAACTGTTTTTT. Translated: CASSVTPGQTNEKLFF. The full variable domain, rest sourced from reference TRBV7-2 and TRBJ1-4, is GAGVSQSPSNKVTEKGKDVELRCDPISGHTALYWYRQSLGQGLEFLIYFQGNSAPDKSGLPSDRFSAERTGGSVSTLTIQRTQQEDSAVYLCASSVTPGQTNEKLFFGSGTQLSVL.

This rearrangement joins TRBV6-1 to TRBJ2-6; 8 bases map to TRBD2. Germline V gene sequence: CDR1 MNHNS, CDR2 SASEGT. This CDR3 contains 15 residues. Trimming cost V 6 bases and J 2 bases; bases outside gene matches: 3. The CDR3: CASRGRGAGANVLTF. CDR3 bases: TGTGCCAGCAGGGGGCGGGGGGCTGGGGCCAACGTCCTGACTTTC.

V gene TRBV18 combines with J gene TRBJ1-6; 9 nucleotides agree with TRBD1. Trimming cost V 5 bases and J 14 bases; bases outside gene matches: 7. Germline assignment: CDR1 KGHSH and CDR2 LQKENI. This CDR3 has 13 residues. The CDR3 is CASSAGQGDTLHF. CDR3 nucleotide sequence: TGTGCCAGCTCAGCGGGACAGGGCGATACCCTCCACTTT.

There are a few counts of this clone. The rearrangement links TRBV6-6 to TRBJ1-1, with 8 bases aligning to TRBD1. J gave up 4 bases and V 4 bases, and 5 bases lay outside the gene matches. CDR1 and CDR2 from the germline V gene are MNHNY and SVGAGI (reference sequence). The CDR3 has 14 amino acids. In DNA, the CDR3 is TGTGCCAGCAGTTTCTCAGACAGGGGCACTGAAGCTTTCTTT. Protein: CASSFSDRGTEAFF.